A single sample gave rise to the 26 T cell receptor beta chains below, sequenced in a study of blood T cell repertoires in COVID-19. Assay: immunoSEQ multiplex PCR; the TCRdb copy retains only in-frame clones and omits some. This table has roughly 140,000 clones, roughly 80% appearing once. The sample was peripheral blood. The receptors were sampled from a man between 65 and 85 years old who had recovered from COVID-19.

The gene calls are TRBV18 and TRBJ2-5; 12 nucleotides match TRBD2. Trimming removed 8 bases from V and 5 bases from J; junction bases left unmatched: 9. The CDR3 has 15 residues. The V gene's germline CDR1 is KGHSH and CDR2 LQKENI. CDR3 sequence (DNA): TGTGCCAGCAAAGGACTAGCGGGATCCGGGGAGACCCAGTACTTC. Protein: CASKGLAGSGETQYF.

The chain joins TRBV4-1 to TRBJ2-1; TRBD2 matches 7 bases. The CDR3 extends over 17 amino acids. In germline, CDR1 is MGHRA, CDR2 YSYEKL. Trimming at V came to 4 bases and at J to 0 bases, leaving 9 bases not matched to a gene. The CDR3 is CASSPTSGGSSYNEQFF. The CDR3 coding sequence is TGCGCCAGCAGCCCAACCTCGGGCGGGAGCTCCTACAATGAGCAGTTCTTC.

The chain combines TRBV27 with TRBJ2-3; 7 bases map to TRBD1. The CDR3 runs to 16 residues. With 5 bases clipped from V and 1 base from J, the junction kept 9 bases outside the gene matches. Germline assignment: CDR1 MNHEY and CDR2 SMNVEV (reference sequence). The CDR3 sequence is CASSPQQGFRTDTQYF. The CDR3 coding sequence is TGTGCCAGCAGTCCACAACAGGGGTTCCGCACAGATACGCAGTATTTT.

The gene calls are TRBV5-4 and TRBJ2-7; 7 bases are a match to TRBD1. Germline loops: CDR1 SGHNT, CDR2 YYREEE (reference sequence). V trimming: 4 bases; J trimming: 1 base; junction bases outside the gene matches: 5. The CDR3 is made up of 14 amino acids. The CDR3 nucleotides read TGTGCCAGCAGCCCCGGACAGGATTCCTACGAGCAGTACTTC. Protein product: CASSPGQDSYEQYF. Together with reference TRBV5-4 and TRBJ2-7, the CDR3 gives the full variable domain: ETGVTQSPTHLIKTRGQQVTLRCSSQSGHNTVSWYQQALGQGPQFIFQYYREEENGRGNFPPRFSGLQFPNYSSELNVNALELDDSALYLCASSPGQDSYEQYFGPGTRLTVT.

This clone was picked up many times. V gene TRBV19 combines with J gene TRBJ2-5; 9 nucleotides agree with TRBD2. V lost 2 bases, J lost 2 bases, and 3 bases stayed unmatched. The CDR3 consists of 15 residues. The germline V gene has CDR1 LNHDA and CDR2 SQIVND (reference sequence). CDR3 coding DNA: TGTGCCAGTAGTATACTAGCGGGGACGCAAGAGACCCAGTACTTC. This gives the protein CASSILAGTQETQYF.

The chain uses TRBV3-1 (or the pseudogene TRBV3-2) and TRBJ2-7; TRBD2 aligns across 11 bases. The trim removed 4 bases at V and 2 bases at J, leaving 4 bases unmatched. Germline-derived CDR1 and CDR2 are LGHDT and YNNKEL (reference sequence). This CDR3 region has 15 residues. The CDR3 loop is CASSPASGGTYEQYF. DNA of the CDR3: TGTGCCAGCAGCCCCGCTAGCGGGGGGACCTACGAGCAGTACTTC.

The CDR3 sequence is CASSLSGVTGEAFF. For the CDR3, the DNA is TGTGCCAGCAGCTTGTCAGGGGTTACGGGTGAAGCTTTCTTT. This chain connects TRBV5-8 to TRBJ1-1; D may be TRBD1 (6 bases). Trimming removed 1 base at V and 7 bases at J, with 14 bases between. The CDR3 has 14 amino acids. From germline, CDR1 is SGHTS and CDR2 YDEGEE.

This chain uses TRBV7-2 with TRBJ2-2; the D gene is possibly TRBD2 (5 bases). This CDR3 is built from 13 residues. Germline V gene data show CDR1 as SGHTA and CDR2 as FQGNSA. Trimming cost V 10 bases and J 4 bases, with 13 bases left between them. CDR3 sequence (DNA): TGTGCCACGGGTAGCGTTATCACCGGGGAGCTGTTTTTT. As protein: CATGSVITGELFF. Supplemented by reference TRBV7-2 and TRBJ2-2, the full variable domain reads GAGVSQSPSNKVTEKGKDVELRCDPISGHTALYWYRQSLGQGLEFLIYFQGNSAPDKSGLPSDRFSAERTGGSVSTLTIQRTQQEDSAVYLCATGSVITGELFFGEGSRLTVL.

This clone has just a few counts. The chain uses TRBV30 and TRBJ2-5; 7 bases fit TRBD1. V was pared by 4 bases and J by 5 bases, with 7 bases of the junction left unmatched. Germline assignment: CDR1 GTSNPN and CDR2 SVGIG (reference sequence). This CDR3 comprises 13 residues. The DNA for the CDR3 is TGTGCCTGGACCCGTCGACAGGGTGAGACCCAGTACTTC. Amino acid sequence: CAWTRRQGETQYF.

V and J are TRBV3-1 (or the pseudogene TRBV3-2) and TRBJ2-3; D unclear. Per the germline V gene, CDR1 is LGHDT and CDR2 is YNNKEL (reference sequence). Trimming stripped 3 bases from V and 0 bases from J, with 7 bases between. This CDR3 comprises 14 residues. In DNA, the CDR3 is TGTGCCAGCAGCCATCGACAAAGCACAGATACGCAGTATTTT. Translating it yields CASSHRQSTDTQYF.

The CDR3 DNA is TGTGCCAGCAGAACTAGCGGGAGGAACAATGAGCAGTTCTTC. Its translation: CASRTSGRNNEQFF. The genes are TRBV2 and TRBJ2-1; 12 bases align to TRBD2. Germline V lookup: CDR1 SNHLY, CDR2 FYNNEI. The CDR3 has 14 residues. The J segment lost 5 bases and the V segment lost 6 bases, leaving 2 bases of the junction unmatched.

V and J are TRBV5-6 and TRBJ2-5; 9 bases align to TRBD2. The CDR3 covers 14 residues. Looked up from germline, CDR1 is SGHDT and CDR2 is YYEEEE. J was trimmed by 1 base and V by 2 bases; bases with no gene match: 0. The CDR3 nucleotides are TGTGCCAGCAGCTTTAGCGGGGGCCAAGAGACCCAGTACTTC. It encodes CASSFSGGQETQYF.

Regarding this clone: The identical CDR3 is also encoded by other nucleotide sequences in the sample. V usage is TRBV19 and J usage is TRBJ2-1, with 7 bases identical to TRBD1. The V and J ends lost 6 bases and 2 bases, in that order; junction bases with no gene match: 4. Looked up from germline, CDR1 is LNHDA and CDR2 is SQIVND (reference sequence). CDR3 length: 14 amino acids. DNA for the CDR3: TGTGCCAGTAGCAAGGGACAGACCTACAATGAGCAGTTCTTC. This encodes CASSKGQTYNEQFF.

The CDR3 coding sequence is TGTGCCAGCTCACCACCCCCCGGAGAGACCCAGTACTTC. Protein product: CASSPPPGETQYF. This chain uses TRBV18 with TRBJ2-5; D unclear. CDR3 size: 13 residues. Germline V gives CDR1 KGHSH, CDR2 LQKENI. V was trimmed by 0 bases and J by 4 bases, leaving 6 bases between them.

The gene calls are TRBV30 and TRBJ1-3; the D gene is possibly TRBD1 (5 bases). This CDR3 is built from 16 residues. V shed 0 bases and J shed 0 bases, with 12 bases lying between them. The germline CDR1 and CDR2 sequences are GTSNPN and SVGIG (reference sequence). CDR3 sequence (DNA): TGTGCCTGGAGTGTACTTGGGGCCCGCTCTGGAAACACCATATATTTT. Its protein is CAWSVLGARSGNTIYF.

The rearrangement uses TRBV4-1 and TRBJ2-5, with 10 positions matching TRBD1. The CDR3 is 16 amino acids. Per the germline V gene, CDR1 is MGHRA and CDR2 is YSYEKL. V lost 1 base and J lost 4; bases outside the gene matches: 6. The CDR3 DNA sequence: TGCGCCAGCAGCCAAGGGACAGGGGGAGCTCGAGAGACCCAGTACTTC. Translation gives CASSQGTGGARETQYF.

The chain uses TRBV6-5 and TRBJ2-4; TRBD1 aligns across 8 bases. The CDR3 has 13 amino acids. After removal of 4 bases from V and 8 bases from J, the junction contained 4 bases not matched to a gene. Germline V lookup: CDR1 MNHEY, CDR2 SVGAGI. In DNA form, the CDR3 reads TGTGCCAGCAGTTCGACAGGGGTGGACATTCAGTACTTC. This gives the protein CASSSTGVDIQYF.

This chain uses TRBV30 with TRBJ2-7; perhaps TRBD1 as D (6 bases). Trimming shortened V by 2 bases and J by 5 bases, and 16 bases separated the two germline ends. Germline V gene sequence: CDR1 GTSNPN, CDR2 SVGIG (reference sequence). The CDR3 runs 14 residues. The CDR3 region has the DNA TGTGCCTGGAGTCCAAATTACAGGGACCACGAGCAGTACTTC. Residues: CAWSPNYRDHEQYF.

On this clone itself: Germline is not matched at one junction end, which may reflect a read error. J is TRBJ2-5 and V is TRBV3-1 (or the pseudogene TRBV3-2); D gene unclear. Germline V gives CDR1 LGHDT, CDR2 YNNKEL (reference sequence). CDR3 length: 15 amino acids. The CDR3 DNA follows: TGTGCCAGCAGTCAAGATCTTGGAGTGCAAGAGACCCAGTACTTC. This translates into CASSQDLGVQETQYF.

The V gene is TRBV4-2, the J gene TRBJ2-3; 9 positions agree with TRBD2. The CDR3 loop spans 17 amino acids. Germline-derived CDR1 and CDR2 are LGHNA and YNFKEQ. The junction had 9 bases not matched to a gene; V was cut back by 0 bases and J by 5 bases. The CDR3 coding sequence is TGTGCCAGCAGCCAAGAGCCTAGCGGGATAGGGGGAGATACGCAGTATTTT. Protein product: CASSQEPSGIGGDTQYF.

This clone was seen a few times. This rearrangement joins TRBV7-9 to TRBJ2-1; 8 bases match TRBD1. Germline values: CDR1 SEHNR, CDR2 FQNEAQ (reference sequence). CDR3 size: 12 residues. Trimming removed 5 bases from V and 15 bases from J; junction bases left unmatched: 9. CDR3 amino acids: CASSHGTGVSFF. As DNA, the CDR3 is TGTGCCAGCAGCCACGGGACAGGTGTTTCGTTCTTC.

The V call is TRBV7-9, the J call TRBJ2-3; 11 bases match TRBD1. Per the germline V gene, CDR1 is SEHNR and CDR2 is FQNEAQ (reference sequence). This CDR3 is 15 amino acids long. V lost 5 bases to trimming and J lost 2 bases; unmatched junction nucleotides: 3. The CDR3 DNA is TGTGCCAGCAGCCGGGACAGGGGGGACACAGATACGCAGTATTTT. It encodes CASSRDRGDTDTQYF.

This clone was seen a few times. The chain recombines TRBV6-5 with TRBJ2-7, with a possible D match to TRBD2 (6 bases). This CDR3 comprises 14 residues. V was shortened by 6 bases and J by 2 bases, with 14 bases between the two germline ends. Germline values: CDR1 MNHEY, CDR2 SVGAGI. The CDR3 DNA reads as TGTGCCAGCAGCCGAGGGACTTCAACCTACGAGCAGTACTTC. This sequence encodes CASSRGTSTYEQYF.

The rearrangement links TRBV5-6 to TRBJ2-1, with TRBD2 matching over 10 bases. Germline CDR1 and CDR2: SGHDT and YYEEEE. V was pared by 4 bases and J by 6 bases, with 10 bases of the junction left unmatched. The CDR3 consists of 16 residues. The CDR3: CASSAPLAGAFNEQFF. The CDR3 DNA is TGTGCCAGCAGCGCACCTCTAGCGGGAGCTTTCAATGAGCAGTTCTTC.

The V gene is TRBV3-1 (or the pseudogene TRBV3-2), the J gene TRBJ2-1, with 8 bases fitting TRBD1. The junction had 0 bases not matched to a gene; V was cut back by 4 bases and J by 7 bases. The germline gives CDR1 LGHDT, CDR2 YNNKEL (reference sequence). The length of the CDR3 is 12 residues. The CDR3 DNA reads as TGTGCCAGCAGCCGACAGGGGAATGAGCAGTTCTTC. Amino acids: CASSRQGNEQFF.

The V gene is TRBV14, the J gene TRBJ1-1, with D hard to call. This CDR3 has 12 residues. The germline gives CDR1 SGHDN, CDR2 FVKESK. The V and J ends lost 0 bases and 11 bases respectively, with 10 bases between them. CDR3 in amino acids: CASSQDLREAFF. The CDR3 nucleotides are TGTGCCAGCAGCCAAGATCTAAGGGAGGCTTTCTTT. Variable domain in full (rest from reference TRBV14 and TRBJ1-1): EAGVTQFPSHSVIEKGQTVTLRCDPISGHDNLYWYRRVMGKEIKFLLHFVKESKQDESGMPNNRFLAERTGGTYSTLKVQPAELEDSGVYFCASSQDLREAFFGQGTRLTVV.